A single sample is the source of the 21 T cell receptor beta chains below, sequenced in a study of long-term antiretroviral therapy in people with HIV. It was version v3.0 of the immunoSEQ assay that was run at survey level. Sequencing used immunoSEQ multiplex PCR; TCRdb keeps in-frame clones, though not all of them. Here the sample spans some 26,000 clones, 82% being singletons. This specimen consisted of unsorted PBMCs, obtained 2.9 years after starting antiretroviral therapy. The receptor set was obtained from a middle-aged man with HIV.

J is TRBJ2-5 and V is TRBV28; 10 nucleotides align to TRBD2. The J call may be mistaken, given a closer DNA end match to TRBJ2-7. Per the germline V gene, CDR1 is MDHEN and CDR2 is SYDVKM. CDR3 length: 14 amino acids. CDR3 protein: CASSFVAGGYEQYF. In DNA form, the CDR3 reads TGTGCCAGCAGTTTCGTAGCGGGGGGTTACGAGCAGTACTTC.

The CDR3 DNA follows: TGTGCCAGCAGTACACAGGGATATAACGAAAAACTGTTTTTT. It yields the protein CASSTQGYNEKLFF. The rearrangement uses TRBV6-5 and TRBJ1-4, with D tentatively TRBD1 (6 bases). CDR3 length: 14 residues. V shed 5 bases and J shed 8 bases, with 15 bases lying between them. Germline V lookup: CDR1 MNHEY, CDR2 SVGAGI.

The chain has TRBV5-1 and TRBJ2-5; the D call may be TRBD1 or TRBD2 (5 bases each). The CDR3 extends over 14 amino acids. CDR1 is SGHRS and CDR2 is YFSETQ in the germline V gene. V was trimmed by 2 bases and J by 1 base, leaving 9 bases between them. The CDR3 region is CASSFAGAQETQYF. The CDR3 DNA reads TGCGCCAGCAGCTTTGCCGGGGCCCAAGAGACCCAGTACTTC.

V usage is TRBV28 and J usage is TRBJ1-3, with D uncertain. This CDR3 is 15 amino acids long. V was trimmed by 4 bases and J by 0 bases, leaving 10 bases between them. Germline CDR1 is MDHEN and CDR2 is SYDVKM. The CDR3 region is CASSSITISGNTIYF. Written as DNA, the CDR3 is TGTGCCAGCAGTTCCATTACGATCTCTGGAAACACCATATATTTT.

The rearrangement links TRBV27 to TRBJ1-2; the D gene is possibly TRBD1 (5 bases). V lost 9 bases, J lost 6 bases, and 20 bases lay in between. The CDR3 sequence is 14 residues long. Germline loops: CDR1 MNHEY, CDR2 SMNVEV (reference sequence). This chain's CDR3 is CASSDRPYSDGYTF. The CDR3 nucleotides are TGTGCCAGTAGTGACAGACCCTACTCCGATGGCTACACCTTC.

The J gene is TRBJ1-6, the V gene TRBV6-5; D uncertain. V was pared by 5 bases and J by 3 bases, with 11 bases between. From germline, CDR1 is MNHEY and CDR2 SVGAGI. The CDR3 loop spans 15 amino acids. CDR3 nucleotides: TGTGCCAGCAGTATGGGTGCAGGCTATAATTCACCCCTCCACTTT. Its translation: CASSMGAGYNSPLHF.

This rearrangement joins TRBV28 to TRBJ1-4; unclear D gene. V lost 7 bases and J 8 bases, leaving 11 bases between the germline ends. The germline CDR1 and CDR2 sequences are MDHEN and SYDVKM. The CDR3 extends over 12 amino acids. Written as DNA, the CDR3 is TGTGCCAGCACCTACTCCCGGGAAAAACTGTTTTTT. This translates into CASTYSREKLFF.

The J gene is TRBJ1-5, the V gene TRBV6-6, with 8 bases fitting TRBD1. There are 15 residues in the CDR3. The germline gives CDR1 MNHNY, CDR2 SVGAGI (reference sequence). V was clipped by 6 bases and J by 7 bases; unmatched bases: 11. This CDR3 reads CASSSSGGRGQPQHF. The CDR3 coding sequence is TGTGCCAGCAGCTCCTCAGGGGGCAGAGGGCAGCCCCAGCATTTT.

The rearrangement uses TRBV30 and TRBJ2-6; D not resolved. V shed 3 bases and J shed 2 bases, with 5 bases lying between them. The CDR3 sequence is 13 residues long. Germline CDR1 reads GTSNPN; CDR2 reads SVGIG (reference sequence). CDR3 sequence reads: CAWREPGANVLTF. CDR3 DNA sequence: TGTGCCTGGAGGGAACCTGGGGCCAACGTCCTGACTTTC.

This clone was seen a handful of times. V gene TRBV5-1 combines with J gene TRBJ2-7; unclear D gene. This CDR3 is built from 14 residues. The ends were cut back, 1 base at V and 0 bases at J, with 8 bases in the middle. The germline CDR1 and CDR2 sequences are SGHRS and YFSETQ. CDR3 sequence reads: CASSLPNLSYEQYF. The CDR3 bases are TGCGCCAGCAGCTTGCCTAACCTCTCCTACGAGCAGTACTTC. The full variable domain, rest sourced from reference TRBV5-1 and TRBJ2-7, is KAGVTQTPRYLIKTRGQQVTLSCSPISGHRSVSWYQQTPGQGLQFLFEYFSETQRNKGNFPGRFSGRQFSNSRSEMNVSTLELGDSALYLCASSLPNLSYEQYFGPGTRLTVT.

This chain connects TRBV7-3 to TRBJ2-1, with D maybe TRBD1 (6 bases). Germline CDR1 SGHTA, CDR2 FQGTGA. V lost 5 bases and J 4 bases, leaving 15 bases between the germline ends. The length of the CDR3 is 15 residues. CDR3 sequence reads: CASSLLRTDYNEQFF. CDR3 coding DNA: TGTGCCAGCAGCCTCCTCCGGACAGATTACAATGAGCAGTTCTTC. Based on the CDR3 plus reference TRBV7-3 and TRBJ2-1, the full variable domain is GAGVSQTPSNKVTEKGKYVELRCDPISGHTALYWYRQSLGQGPEFLIYFQGTGAADDSGLPNDRFFAVRPEGSVSTLKIQRTERGDSAVYLCASSLLRTDYNEQFFGPGTRLTVL.

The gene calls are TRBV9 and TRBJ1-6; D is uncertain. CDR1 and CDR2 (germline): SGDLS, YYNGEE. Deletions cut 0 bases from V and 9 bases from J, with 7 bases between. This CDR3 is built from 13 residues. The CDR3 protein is CASSVVGSSPLHF. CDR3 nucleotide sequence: TGTGCCAGCAGCGTAGTCGGGAGTTCACCCCTCCACTTT.

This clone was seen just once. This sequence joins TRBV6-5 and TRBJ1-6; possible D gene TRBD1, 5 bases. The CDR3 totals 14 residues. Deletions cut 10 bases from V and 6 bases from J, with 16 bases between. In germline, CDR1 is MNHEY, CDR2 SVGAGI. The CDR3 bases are TGTGCCACCTGGACGGGACGGATTAATTCACCCCTCCACTTT. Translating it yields CATWTGRINSPLHF.

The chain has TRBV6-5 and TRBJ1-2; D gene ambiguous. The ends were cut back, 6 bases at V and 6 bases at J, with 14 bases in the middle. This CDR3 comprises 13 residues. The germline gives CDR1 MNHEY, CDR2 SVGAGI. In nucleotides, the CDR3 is TGTGCCAGCAGACCTCAGGAGAACGATGGCTACACCTTC. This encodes CASRPQENDGYTF.

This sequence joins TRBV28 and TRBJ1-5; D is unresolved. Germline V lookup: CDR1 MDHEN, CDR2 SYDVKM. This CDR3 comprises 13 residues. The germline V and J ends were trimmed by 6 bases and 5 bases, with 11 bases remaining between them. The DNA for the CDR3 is TGTGCCAGCAGCTTCCAGATCTATCAGCCCCAGCATTTT. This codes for CASSFQIYQPQHF.

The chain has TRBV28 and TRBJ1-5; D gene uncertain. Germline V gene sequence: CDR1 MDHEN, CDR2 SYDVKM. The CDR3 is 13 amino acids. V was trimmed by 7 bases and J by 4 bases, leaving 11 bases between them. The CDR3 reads CASTIQRNQPQHF. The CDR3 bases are TGTGCCAGCACCATCCAGCGGAATCAGCCCCAGCATTTT.

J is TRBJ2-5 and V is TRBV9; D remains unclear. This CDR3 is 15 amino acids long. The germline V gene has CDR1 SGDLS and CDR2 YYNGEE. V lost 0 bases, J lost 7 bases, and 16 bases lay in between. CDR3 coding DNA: TGTGCCAGCAGCGTAGTTCCCGACCTGGGTACGACCCAGTACTTC. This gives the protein CASSVVPDLGTTQYF.

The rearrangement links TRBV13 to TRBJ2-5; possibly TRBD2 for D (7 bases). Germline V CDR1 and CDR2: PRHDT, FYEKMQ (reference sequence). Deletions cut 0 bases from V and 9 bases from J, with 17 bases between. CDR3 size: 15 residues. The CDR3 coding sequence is TGTGCCAGCAGCTTAGGCCTAACGGGGCGGGGGCCCCAGTACTTC. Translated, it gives CASSLGLTGRGPQYF.

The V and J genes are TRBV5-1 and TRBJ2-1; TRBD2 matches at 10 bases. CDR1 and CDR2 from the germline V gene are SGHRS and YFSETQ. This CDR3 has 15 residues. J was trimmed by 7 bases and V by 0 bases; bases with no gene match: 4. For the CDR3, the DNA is TGCGCCAGCAGCTTGGGGCTAGCGGGGGCAAATGAGCAGTTCTTC. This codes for CASSLGLAGANEQFF.

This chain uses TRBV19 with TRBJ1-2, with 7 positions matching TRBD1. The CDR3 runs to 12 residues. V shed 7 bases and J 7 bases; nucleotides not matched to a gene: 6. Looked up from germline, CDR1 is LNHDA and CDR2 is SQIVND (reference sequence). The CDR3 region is CASIGTAFGYTF. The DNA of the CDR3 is TGTGCCAGTATCGGGACAGCCTTTGGCTACACCTTC.

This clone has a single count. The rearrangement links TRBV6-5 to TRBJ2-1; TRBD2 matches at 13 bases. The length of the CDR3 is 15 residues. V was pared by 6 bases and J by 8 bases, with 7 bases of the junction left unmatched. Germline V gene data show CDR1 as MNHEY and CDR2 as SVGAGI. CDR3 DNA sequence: TGTGCCAGCAGCCCTACTAGCGGGGGGGGCGATGAGCAGTTCTTC. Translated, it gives CASSPTSGGGDEQFF.